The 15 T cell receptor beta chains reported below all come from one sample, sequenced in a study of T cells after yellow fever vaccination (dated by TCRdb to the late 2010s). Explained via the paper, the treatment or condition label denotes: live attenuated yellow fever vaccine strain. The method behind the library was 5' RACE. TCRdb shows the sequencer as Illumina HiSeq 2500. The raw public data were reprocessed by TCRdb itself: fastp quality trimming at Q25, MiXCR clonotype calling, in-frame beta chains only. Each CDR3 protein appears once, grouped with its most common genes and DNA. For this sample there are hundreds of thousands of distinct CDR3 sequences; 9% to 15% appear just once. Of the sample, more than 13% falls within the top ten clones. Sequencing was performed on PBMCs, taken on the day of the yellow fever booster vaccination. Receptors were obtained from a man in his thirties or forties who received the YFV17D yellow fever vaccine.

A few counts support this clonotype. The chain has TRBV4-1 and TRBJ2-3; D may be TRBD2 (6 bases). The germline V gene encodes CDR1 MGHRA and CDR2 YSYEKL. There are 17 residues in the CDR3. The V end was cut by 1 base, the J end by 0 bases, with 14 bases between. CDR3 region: CASSQAGTATSTDTQYF. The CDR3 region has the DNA TGCGCCAGCAGCCAAGCAGGGACTGCGACTAGCACAGATACGCAGTATTTT.

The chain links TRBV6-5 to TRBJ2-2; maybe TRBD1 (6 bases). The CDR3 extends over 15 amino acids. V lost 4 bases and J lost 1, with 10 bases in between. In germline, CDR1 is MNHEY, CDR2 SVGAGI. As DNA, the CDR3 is TGTGCCAGCAGTTTGCCGGGACAGAACACCGGGGAGCTGTTTTTT. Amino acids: CASSLPGQNTGELFF.

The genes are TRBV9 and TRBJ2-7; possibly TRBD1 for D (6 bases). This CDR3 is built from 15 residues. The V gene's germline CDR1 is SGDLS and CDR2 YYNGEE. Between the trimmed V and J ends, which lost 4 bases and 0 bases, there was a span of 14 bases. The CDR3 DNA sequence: TGTGCCAGCAGCCCCGAACAGGGAAGCTCCTACGAGCAGTACTTC. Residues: CASSPEQGSSYEQYF.

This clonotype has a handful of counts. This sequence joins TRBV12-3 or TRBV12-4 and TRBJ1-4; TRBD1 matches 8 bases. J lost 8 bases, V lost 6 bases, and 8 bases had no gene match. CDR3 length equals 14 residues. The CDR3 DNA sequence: TGTGCCAGCAGACCAGACAGGGGTGGCGAAAAACTGTTTTTT. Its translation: CASRPDRGGEKLFF.

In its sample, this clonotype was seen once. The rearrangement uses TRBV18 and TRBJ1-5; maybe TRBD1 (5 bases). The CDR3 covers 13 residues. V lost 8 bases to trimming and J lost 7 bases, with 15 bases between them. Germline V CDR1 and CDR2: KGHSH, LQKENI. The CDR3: CASTQGYQQPQHF. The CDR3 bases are TGTGCCAGCACCCAGGGCTATCAGCAGCCCCAGCATTTT.

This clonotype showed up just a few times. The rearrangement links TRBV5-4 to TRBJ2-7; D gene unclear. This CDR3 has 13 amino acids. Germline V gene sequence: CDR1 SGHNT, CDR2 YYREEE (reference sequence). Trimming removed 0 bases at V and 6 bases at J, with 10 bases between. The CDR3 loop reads CASSLDRGSEQYF. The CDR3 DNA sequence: TGTGCCAGCAGCTTGGATAGAGGAAGCGAGCAGTACTTC.

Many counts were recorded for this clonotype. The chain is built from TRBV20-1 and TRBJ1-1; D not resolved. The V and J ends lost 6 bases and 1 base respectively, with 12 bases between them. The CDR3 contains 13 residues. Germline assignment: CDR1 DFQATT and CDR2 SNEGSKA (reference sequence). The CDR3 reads CSAPRTGNTEAFF. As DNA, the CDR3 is TGCAGTGCCCCCCGGACCGGGAACACTGAAGCTTTCTTT.

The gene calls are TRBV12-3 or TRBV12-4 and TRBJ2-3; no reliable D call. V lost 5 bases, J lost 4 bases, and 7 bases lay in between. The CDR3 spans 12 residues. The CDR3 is CASSAVADTQYF. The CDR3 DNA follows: TGTGCCAGCAGTGCAGTAGCAGATACGCAGTATTTT.

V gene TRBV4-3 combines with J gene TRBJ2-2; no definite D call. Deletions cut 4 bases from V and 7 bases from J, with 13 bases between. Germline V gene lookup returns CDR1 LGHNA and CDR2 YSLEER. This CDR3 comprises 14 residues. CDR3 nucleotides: TGCGCCAGCAGCCCCACCTACCCCGGCGGGGAGCTGTTTTTT. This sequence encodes CASSPTYPGGELFF.

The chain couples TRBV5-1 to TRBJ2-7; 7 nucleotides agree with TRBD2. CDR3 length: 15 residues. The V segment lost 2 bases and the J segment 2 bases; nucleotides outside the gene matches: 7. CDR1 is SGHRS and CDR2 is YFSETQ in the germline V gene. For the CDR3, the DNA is TGCGCCAGCAGCTTTAGGCGGGAGCCCCCCTACGAGCAGTACTTC. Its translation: CASSFRREPPYEQYF.

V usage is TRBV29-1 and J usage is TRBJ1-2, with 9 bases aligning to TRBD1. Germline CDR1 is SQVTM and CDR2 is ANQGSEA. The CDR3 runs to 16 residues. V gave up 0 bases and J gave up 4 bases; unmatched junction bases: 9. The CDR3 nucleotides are TGCAGCGTTGAAGAGCCGTTGGGACAGGGAGGCTATGGCTACACCTTC. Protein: CSVEEPLGQGGYGYTF.

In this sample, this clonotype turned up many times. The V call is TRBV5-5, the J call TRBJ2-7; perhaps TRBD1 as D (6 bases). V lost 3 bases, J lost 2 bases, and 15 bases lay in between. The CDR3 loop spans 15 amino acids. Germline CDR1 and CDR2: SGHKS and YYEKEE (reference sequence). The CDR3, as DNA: TGTGCCAGCAGCTCTCGGGCAGGGGAGACCTACGAGCAGTACTTC. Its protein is CASSSRAGETYEQYF.

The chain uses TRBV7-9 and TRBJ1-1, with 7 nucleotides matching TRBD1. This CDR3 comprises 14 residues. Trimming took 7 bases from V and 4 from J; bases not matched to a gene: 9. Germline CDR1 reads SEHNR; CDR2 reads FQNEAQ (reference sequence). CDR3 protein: CASNRGGDGTEAFF. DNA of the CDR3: TGTGCCAGCAACAGGGGAGGCGACGGCACTGAAGCTTTCTTT.

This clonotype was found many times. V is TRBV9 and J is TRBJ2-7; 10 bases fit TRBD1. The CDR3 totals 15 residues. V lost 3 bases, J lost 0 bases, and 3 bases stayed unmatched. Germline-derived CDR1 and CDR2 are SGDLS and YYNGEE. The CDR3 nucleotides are TGTGCCAGCAGCGAGGGACAGGGGAGCTCCTACGAGCAGTACTTC. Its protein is CASSEGQGSSYEQYF.

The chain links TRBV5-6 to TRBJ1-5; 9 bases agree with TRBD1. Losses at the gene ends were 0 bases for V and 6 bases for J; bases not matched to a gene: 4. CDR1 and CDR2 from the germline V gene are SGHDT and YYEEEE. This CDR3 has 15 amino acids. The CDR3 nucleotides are TGTGCCAGCAGCTTGGACAGGGGGCTCGGTCAGCCCCAGCATTTT. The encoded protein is CASSLDRGLGQPQHF.